These T cell receptor beta chains were read from a single sample in a study of identical twins. TCRdb re-derived calls from the 5' RACE reads in MiXCR, one entry per CDR3 protein. This sample has over 550,000 distinct CDR3 sequences, with 7% to 7.5% found just once. This sample was shared with a second study, whose subject was yellow fever vaccine responses in identical twins.

The sequenced material came from PBMCs. Source of these receptors: a woman aged 18-30 years in good health. Both conserved end residues are part of each CDR3. The order of the fields is clone size, V gene, J gene, D gene, CDR3 DNA, CDR3 protein. A D gene is named only where the DNA matches it firmly. Clone size, where shown, is once, few, many, or a class for clones that have expanded.

few	TRBV11-3	TRBJ2-7	.	TGTGCCAGCAGCTCCCCTCTGAGACAGATATACGAGCAGTACTTC	CASSSPLRQIYEQYF
few	TRBV7-6	TRBJ2-3	.	TGTGCCAGCAGCTTAGCGGGGGGAGCGTCGCGCACAGATACGCAGTATTTT	CASSLAGGASRTDTQYF
few	TRBV7-2	TRBJ2-7	.	TGTGCCAGCAGCTTCTTGGTGAACGTCTACGAGCAGTACTTC	CASSFLVNVYEQYF
few	TRBV15	TRBJ1-1	TRBD1	TGTGCCACCAGCAGAACAGGGGGGGACACTGAAGCTTTCTTT	CATSRTGGDTEAFF
many	TRBV12-3/TRBV12-4	TRBJ1-1	.	TGTGCCAGCAGTTTCGAGAGGACTGAAGCTTTCTTT	CASSFERTEAFF
.	TRBV9	TRBJ1-2	TRBD1	TGTGCCAGCAGCGTAGGTGGGACAGGGGACTTTGGCTACACCTTC	CASSVGGTGDFGYTF
many	TRBV6-1	TRBJ2-5	TRBD1	TGTGCCAGCAGTCAAAGGGACAGGCAAGAGACCCAGTACTTC	CASSQRDRQETQYF
.	TRBV19	TRBJ1-5	.	TGTGCCAGTAGCACCCACAGGGACGATCAGCCCCAGCATTTT	CASSTHRDDQPQHF
.	TRBV9	TRBJ1-4	.	TGTGCCAGCAGCGCCAATACGGTCGCGAATGAAAAACTGTTTTTT	CASSANTVANEKLFF
many	TRBV11-2	TRBJ2-2	.	TGTGCCAGCAGCTTAGGCAGGGGTAACACCGGGGAGCTGTTTTTT	CASSLGRGNTGELFF
many	TRBV2	TRBJ2-3	TRBD1	TGTGCCAGCAGAGCCCGCCAGACAGGGTGGTCGGATACGCAGTATTTT	CASRARQTGWSDTQYF
few	TRBV20-1	TRBJ1-5	.	TGCAGTGCTAGAGATCACGGGACCGACTGGGGTCAGCCCCAGCATTTT	CSARDHGTDWGQPQHF
.	TRBV24-1	TRBJ2-1	.	TGTGCCACCAGTGATTTTTCTGTGACGATGGACCCCGATGAGCAGTTCTTC	CATSDFSVTMDPDEQFF
few	TRBV9	TRBJ1-2	.	TGTGCCAGCAAGGAGGTGGACGGCTACACCTTC	CASKEVDGYTF
.	TRBV27	TRBJ1-6	.	TGTGCCAGCAGTCTCGCAGTCAGATCACCCCTCCACTTT	CASSLAVRSPLHF
.	TRBV5-5	TRBJ2-7	.	TGTGCCAGCAGCCTCCGATTCCGACCTAGCTACGAGCAGTACTTC	CASSLRFRPSYEQYF
few	TRBV12-3/TRBV12-4	TRBJ2-5	TRBD2	TGTGCCAGCAGTTTGGGGGGACTAGCGGGAGAAAGGGGGACCCAGTACTTC	CASSLGGLAGERGTQYF
few	TRBV5-1	TRBJ2-2	TRBD1	TGCGCCAGCAGCTGGAGGGGACAGGCGGACACCGGGGAGCTGTTTTTT	CASSWRGQADTGELFF
few	TRBV20-1	TRBJ1-2	.	TGCAGTGCCTCACCCCCCAGCTATGGCTACACCTTC	CSASPPSYGYTF
.	TRBV7-6	TRBJ1-2	TRBD1	TGTGCCAGCAGCTTGTTCTCCGGACAGGGACGCGATGGCTACACCTTC	CASSLFSGQGRDGYTF
many	TRBV12-3/TRBV12-4	TRBJ2-1	TRBD2	TGTGCCAGCACCCCGACTAGCGGGAGGGTCTACAATGAGCAGTTCTTC	CASTPTSGRVYNEQFF
.	TRBV10-2	TRBJ2-3	TRBD2	TGCGCCAGCAGTTATCCCTTCGACGGGGGGGCCGGGTATAGCACAGATACGCAGTATTTT	CASSYPFDGGAGYSTDTQYF
few	TRBV28	TRBJ1-1	.	TGTGCCAGCAGTTTAGGGGGACAACCAGACACTGAAGCTTTCTTT	CASSLGGQPDTEAFF